This T cell receptor beta chain is drawn from a study of early T cells in non-severe SARS-CoV-2 infection. TCRdb reprocessed the 5' RACE reads with MiXCR, giving one entry per CDR3 protein. The sample has tens of thousands of distinct CDR3 sequences, about 14% seen once. Trimming pared 5 bases from V and 2 bases from J, leaving 12 bases between. Germline CDR1 reads SGHTA; CDR2 reads FQGTGA. CDR3 length equals 14 residues. The V call is TRBV7-3, the J call TRBJ1-1; weak D call: TRBD1 (5 bases). The clonotype originates from an adult who was a healthcare worker with PCR-confirmed SARS-CoV-2 infection or an uninfected control (not recorded which). What was sequenced was whole blood. The CDR3 loop is CASSARGRNTEAFF. The CDR3 bases are TGTGCCAGCAGCGCTAGGGGTCGAAACACTGAAGCTTTCTTT.